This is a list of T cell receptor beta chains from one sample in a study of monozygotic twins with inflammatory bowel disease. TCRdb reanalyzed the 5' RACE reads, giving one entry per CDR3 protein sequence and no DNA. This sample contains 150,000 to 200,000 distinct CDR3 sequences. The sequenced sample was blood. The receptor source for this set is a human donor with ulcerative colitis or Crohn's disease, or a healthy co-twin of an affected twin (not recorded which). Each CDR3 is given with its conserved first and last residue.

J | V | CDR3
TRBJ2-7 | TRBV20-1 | CSATAGGPSYEQYF
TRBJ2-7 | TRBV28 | CASSFSRRYSYEQYF
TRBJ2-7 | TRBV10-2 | CASSDAGTGTYEQYF
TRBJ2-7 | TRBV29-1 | CSVEGTGIYEQYF
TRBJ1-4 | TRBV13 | CASSFRGGIGEKLFF
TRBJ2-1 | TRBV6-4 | CASSPSGDYNEQFF
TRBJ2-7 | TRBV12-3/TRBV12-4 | CASSGPYSYEQYF
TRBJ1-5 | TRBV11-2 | CASTETGGSNQPQHF
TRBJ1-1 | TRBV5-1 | CASSSAFMNTEAFF
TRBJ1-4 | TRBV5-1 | CASGITGAPEEKLFF
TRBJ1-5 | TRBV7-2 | CASSLWGDNQPQHF
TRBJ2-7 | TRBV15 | CATSSGVRYEQYF
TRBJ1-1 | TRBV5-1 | CASSFSEGTEAFF
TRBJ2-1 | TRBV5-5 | CASSLDRFLFF
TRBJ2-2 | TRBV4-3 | CASSQDAMVAGGINTGELFF
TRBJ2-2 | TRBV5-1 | CASSLETGNTGELFF
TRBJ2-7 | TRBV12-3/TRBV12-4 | CASSLGGTFSYEQYF
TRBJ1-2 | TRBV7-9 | CASSLGQGHGYTF
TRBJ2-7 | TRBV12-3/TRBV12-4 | CASSLYRDNEQYF
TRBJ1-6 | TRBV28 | CASSLNVEGNSPLHF
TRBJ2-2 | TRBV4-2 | CASSQDLLAGGPDTNTGELFF
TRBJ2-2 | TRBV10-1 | CASSETLYTGELFF
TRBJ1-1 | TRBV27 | CASSLPGLAAFF
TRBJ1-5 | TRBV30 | CAWTGNSNQPQHF
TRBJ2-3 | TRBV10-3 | CAISPGLLTDTQYF
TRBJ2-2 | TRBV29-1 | CSVPVIASNTGELFF
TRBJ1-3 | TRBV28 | CASSSSGSGNTIYF
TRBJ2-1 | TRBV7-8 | CASSTSQNNEQFF
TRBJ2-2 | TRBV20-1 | CSARDYRLTGELFF
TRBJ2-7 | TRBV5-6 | CAGSPRGVNHYEQYF
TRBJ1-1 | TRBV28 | CASSLSVGQGATAFF
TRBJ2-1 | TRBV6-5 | CASSFTMTGDLAYNEQFF
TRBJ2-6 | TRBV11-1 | CASSLGNPGGSGANVLTF
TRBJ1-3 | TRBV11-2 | CASSPNPGNTIYF
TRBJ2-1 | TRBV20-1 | CSARDWGLRNEQFF
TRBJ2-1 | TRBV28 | CASSSPGQAFYNEQFF
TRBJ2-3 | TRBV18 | CASSQTYTDTQYF
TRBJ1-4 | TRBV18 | CASSPPGQQDEKLFF
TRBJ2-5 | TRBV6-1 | CASSPRTIDQETQYF
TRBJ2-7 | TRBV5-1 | CASSLVGQSVYEQYF
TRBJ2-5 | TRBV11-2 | CASSLDTGGFETQYF
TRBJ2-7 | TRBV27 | CASSTGLPSYEQYF
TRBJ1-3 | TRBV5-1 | CASSLYGTEISGNTIYF
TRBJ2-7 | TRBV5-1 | CASRVGLAGGHEQYF
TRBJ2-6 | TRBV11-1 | CASSLVGATWAGANVLTF
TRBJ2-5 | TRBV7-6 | CASSLGLTGIGETQYF
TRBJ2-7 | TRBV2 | CASIRETIQGEQYF
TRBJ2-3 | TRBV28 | CASRTGLHVADTQYF
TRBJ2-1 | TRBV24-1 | CATSDADRAISYNEQFF
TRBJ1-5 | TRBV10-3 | CAISSGTPRNQPQHF
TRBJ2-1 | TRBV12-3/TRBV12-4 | CASSSPLAGQNEQFF